What follows are 30 T cell receptor beta chains derived from one specimen sequenced in a study of type 1 and type 2 diabetes patients. Genomic DNA was the PCR template. Amplification of the beta chain CDR3 used 30 forward and 13 reverse multiplex primers. TCRdb recomputed calls from the multiplex PCR reads with MiXCR, one row per CDR3 protein. The table lists 250,000 or so distinct CDR3 sequences, roughly 44% of them singletons, with around 13% in the top ten. Specimen: peripheral blood mononuclear cells (PBMCs). These receptor sequences come from a man aged 18-30 years with type 2 diabetes.

The chain uses TRBV30 and TRBJ1-6; a weak D match, TRBD1 (5 bases). In germline, CDR1 is GTSNPN, CDR2 SVGIG (reference sequence). Between the trimmed V and J ends, which lost 7 bases and 8 bases, there was a span of 18 bases. The CDR3 runs 14 residues. CDR3: CAYQGLAGDSPLHF. The CDR3 nucleotides read TGTGCCTACCAGGGACTGGCGGGGGATTCACCCCTCCACTTT.

V is TRBV12-3 or TRBV12-4 and J is TRBJ2-7; 7 nucleotides agree with TRBD2. The junction had 3 bases not matched to a gene; V was cut back by 3 bases and J by 1 base. The CDR3 has 14 amino acids. The CDR3 sequence: CASSLRGGSYEQYF. Written as DNA, the CDR3 is TGTGCCAGCAGTTTGCGGGGAGGGTCCTACGAGCAGTACTTC.

The chain uses TRBV19 and TRBJ2-1, with TRBD2 identical over 7 bases. The junction had 4 bases not matched to a gene; V was cut back by 4 bases and J by 1 base. Germline CDR1 reads LNHDA; CDR2 reads SQIVND (reference sequence). This CDR3 has 15 amino acids. The CDR3 is CASSTSSGSYNEQFF. CDR3 sequence (DNA): TGTGCCAGTAGTACTTCTAGCGGTTCCTACAATGAGCAGTTCTTC.

The rearrangement uses TRBV24-1 and TRBJ2-1; D is unresolved. CDR1 and CDR2 (germline): KGHDR, SFDVKD. The CDR3 runs to 13 residues. V lost 7 bases and J lost 7, with 13 bases in between. CDR3 nucleotide sequence: TGTGCCACCAGGGCACAAAAGATGAATGAGCAGTTCTTC. This encodes CATRAQKMNEQFF.

This chain connects TRBV19 to TRBJ1-1; D is unresolved. Germline loops: CDR1 LNHDA, CDR2 SQIVND (reference sequence). CDR3 length equals 14 residues. The V end lost 5 bases, the J end lost 6 bases, and 16 bases lay between the germline ends. The CDR3 coding sequence is TGTGCCAGTAGTGTCGGGCTCGCCCCCCCTGAAGCTTTCTTT. Translation: CASSVGLAPPEAFF.

Concerning this clonotype: At one boundary the junction diverges from the germline segment, which might be a read error. The genes are TRBV2 and TRBJ1-1, with 10 bases matching TRBD1. This CDR3 is 14 amino acids long. CDR1 and CDR2 from the germline V gene are SNHLY and FYNNEI. The CDR3 sequence: CASSERTGGYSDFF. The CDR3 region has the DNA TGTGCCAGTAGTGAAAGGACAGGGGGGTATTCAGATTTCTTT.

There are a few counts of this clonotype. This chain joins TRBV19 and TRBJ2-1; 12 bases line up with TRBD2. The CDR3 loop spans 15 amino acids. Unmatched junction bases numbered 6, after V lost 3 bases and J lost 9 bases. CDR1 is LNHDA, CDR2 SQIVND, per germline (reference sequence). CDR3 DNA sequence: TGTGCCAGTAGTATCGGACTAGCGGGGATGGGTGAGCAGTTCTTC. This gives the protein CASSIGLAGMGEQFF. Variable domain in full (rest from reference TRBV19 and TRBJ2-1): DGGITQSPKYLFRKEGQNVTLSCEQNLNHDAMYWYRQDPGQGLRLIYYSQIVNDFQKGDIAEGYSVSREKKESFPLTVTSAQKNPTAFYLCASSIGLAGMGEQFFGPGTRLTVL.

The rearrangement uses TRBV11-3 and TRBJ2-7; D is perhaps TRBD2 (5 bases). CDR1 is SGHNT and CDR2 is YENEEA in the germline V gene. Trimming stripped 3 bases from V and 5 bases from J, with 11 bases between. The CDR3 has 13 residues. Here the CDR3 DNA reads TGTGCCAGCAGCTTGAGAGGGAGCCACGAGCAGTACTTC. Protein: CASSLRGSHEQYF.

This rearrangement joins TRBV4-3 to TRBJ2-3; a weak D match, TRBD1 (5 bases). Trimming cost V 1 base and J 0 bases, with 11 bases left between them. The CDR3 is 16 residues long. CDR1 is LGHNA and CDR2 is YSLEER in the germline V gene. CDR3 residues: CASSQGAGFSTDTQYF. The CDR3 nucleotides read TGCGCCAGCAGCCAAGGGGCAGGGTTCAGCACAGATACGCAGTATTTT.

This clonotype appeared a few times. The chain combines TRBV5-1 with TRBJ1-6; D remains unclear. Germline assignment: CDR1 SGHRS and CDR2 YFSETQ. This CDR3 has 14 residues. V lost 1 base to trimming and J lost 10 bases, with 12 bases between them. CDR3 residues: CASSLSGQDSPLHF. CDR3 in DNA: TGCGCCAGCAGCTTGTCAGGCCAGGACTCACCCCTCCACTTT. Full variable domain (missing parts from reference TRBV5-1 and TRBJ1-6): KAGVTQTPRYLIKTRGQQVTLSCSPISGHRSVSWYQQTPGQGLQFLFEYFSETQRNKGNFPGRFSGRQFSNSRSEMNVSTLELGDSALYLCASSLSGQDSPLHFGNGTRLTVT.

The chain couples TRBV29-1 to TRBJ2-5, with a weak D call TRBD2 (6 bases). CDR3 size: 12 residues. V lost 3 bases and J 3 bases, leaving 8 bases between the germline ends. Germline V lookup: CDR1 SQVTM, CDR2 ANQGSEA. This CDR3 is CSVEGLEETQYF. The DNA for the CDR3 is TGCAGCGTTGAGGGACTGGAAGAGACCCAGTACTTC. Complete variable domain (other parts from reference TRBV29-1 and TRBJ2-5): SAVISQKPSRDICQRGTSLTIQCQVDSQVTMMFWYRQQPGQSLTLIATANQGSEATYESGFVIDKFPISRPNLTFSTLTVSNMSPEDSSIYLCSVEGLEETQYFGPGTRLLVL.

V usage is TRBV28 and J usage is TRBJ2-1; D gene unclear. Per the germline V gene, CDR1 is MDHEN and CDR2 is SYDVKM. CDR3 size: 14 residues. V was cut by 6 bases and J by 2 bases, with 11 bases left in between. CDR3 sequence reads: CASSLLSAYNEQFF. In DNA form, the CDR3 reads TGTGCCAGCAGCCTTCTGAGCGCCTACAATGAGCAGTTCTTC. The variable domain in full, with the rest retrieved from reference TRBV28 and TRBJ2-1, is DVKVTQSSRYLVKRTGEKVFLECVQDMDHENMFWYRQDPGLGLRLIYFSYDVKMKEKGDIPEGYSVSREKKERFSLILESASTNQTSMYLCASSLLSAYNEQFFGPGTRLTVL.

This chain links TRBV19 with TRBJ1-5; no reliable D call. CDR1 and CDR2 from the germline V gene are LNHDA and SQIVND (reference sequence). This CDR3 has 12 residues. V was shortened by 8 bases and J by 4 bases, with 9 bases between the two germline ends. The CDR3 bases are TGTGCCAGTCGACCGCCTAATCAGCCCCAGCATTTT. Translated: CASRPPNQPQHF.

V and J are TRBV9 and TRBJ1-4, with TRBD1 identical over 10 bases. Germline values: CDR1 SGDLS, CDR2 YYNGEE. V was pared by 4 bases and J by 8 bases, with 5 bases of the junction left unmatched. CDR3 length: 14 residues. As DNA, the CDR3 is TGTGCCAGCAGCCAACGGGACAGGGGCGAAAAACTGTTTTTT. This encodes CASSQRDRGEKLFF.

The V call is TRBV29-1, the J call TRBJ2-7; D uncertain. Trimming took 6 bases from V and 2 from J, leaving 11 bases between them. Germline assignment: CDR1 SQVTM and CDR2 ANQGSEA. This CDR3 is built from 12 residues. The CDR3 nucleotides read TGCAGCGTGACGGAGAGCCCCTACGAGCAGTACTTC. It yields the protein CSVTESPYEQYF.

Here the CDR3 DNA reads TGTGCCAGCAGCTTTACGACAGCGAACACTGAAGCTTTCTTT. Its protein is CASSFTTANTEAFF. The rearrangement joins TRBV7-3 to TRBJ1-1, with a tentative D call TRBD1 (5 bases). The CDR3 has 14 amino acids. V was shortened by 3 bases and J by 1 base, with 9 bases between the two germline ends. CDR1 SGHTA and CDR2 FQGTGA come from the germline V gene.

The sample holds a few counts of this clonotype. V usage is TRBV9 and J usage is TRBJ2-1, with 9 bases that match TRBD2. The CDR3 runs 16 residues. Germline values: CDR1 SGDLS, CDR2 YYNGEE. J lost 2 bases, V lost 0 bases, and 3 bases had no gene match. The CDR3 loop reads CASSVVSSGTYNEQFF. The CDR3 bases are TGTGCCAGCAGCGTAGTGTCTAGCGGGACCTACAATGAGCAGTTCTTC. Combining the CDR3 with reference TRBV9 and TRBJ2-1 gives the whole variable domain DSGVTQTPKHLITATGQRVTLRCSPRSGDLSVYWYQQSLDQGLQFLIQYYNGEERAKGNILERFSAQQFPDLHSELNLSSLELGDSALYFCASSVVSSGTYNEQFFGPGTRLTVL.

CDR3 DNA: TGCAGCGCCCGGACTAACGGGAGATCGGGCACCGGGGAGCTGTTTTTT. Protein product: CSARTNGRSGTGELFF. The V gene is TRBV29-1, the J gene TRBJ2-2; D possibly corresponds to TRBD2 (6 bases). The CDR3 has 16 residues. The germline V gene encodes CDR1 SQVTM and CDR2 ANQGSEA. V was clipped by 7 bases and J by 4 bases, with 22 bases between them.

On this clonotype itself: A read error may account for a junction end that differs from germline. V and J are TRBV27 and TRBJ2-7; D uncertain. The CDR3 extends over 12 amino acids. Germline CDR1 MNHEY, CDR2 SMNVEV (reference sequence). Here the CDR3 reads CATSRHSYEQYF. As DNA, the CDR3 is TGTGCCACCAGTCGACACAGCTACGAGCAGTACTTC.

For the CDR3, the DNA is TGTGCCAGCAGTTACGCCGCGGGAGGCACTGAAGCTTTCTTT. Protein product: CASSYAAGGTEAFF. The V call is TRBV6-6, the J call TRBJ1-1; the D is unclear. CDR3 length: 14 residues. Germline V gene data show CDR1 as MNHNY and CDR2 as SVGAGI (reference sequence). V shed 2 bases and J shed 4 bases, with 11 bases lying between them.

This clonotype appeared a single time. A read error is possible here, since a much larger clone lies one base away. V usage is TRBV2 and J usage is TRBJ1-1; D is unclear. This CDR3 has 12 amino acids. In germline, CDR1 is SNHLY, CDR2 FYNNEI. DNA of the CDR3: TGTGCCGGCAGTGATCAACAGTATGAAGCTTTCTTT. Encoded protein: CAGSDQQYEAFF.

For the CDR3, the DNA is TGTGCCAGCAGTGAATGGGGGACAGGGGGGGCAGAAGCTTTCTTT. It encodes CASSEWGTGGAEAFF. The chain uses TRBV6-1 and TRBJ1-1; 11 nucleotides line up with TRBD1. Germline loops: CDR1 MNHNS, CDR2 SASEGT. With V trimmed by 2 bases and J by 8 bases, 7 bases remained unmatched. This CDR3 has 15 amino acids.

This chain uses TRBV7-3 with TRBJ1-1; D gene ambiguous. V lost 1 base to trimming and J lost 1 base, with 10 bases between them. CDR3 size: 15 residues. In germline, CDR1 is SGHTA, CDR2 FQGTGA. As DNA, the CDR3 is TGTGCCAGCAGCTTAATAGAGGCGGGGAACACTGAAGCTTTCTTT. Protein sequence: CASSLIEAGNTEAFF.

This clonotype turned up a few times. The chain combines TRBV2 with TRBJ2-1; 7 bases fit TRBD2. The CDR3 runs to 15 residues. Germline-derived CDR1 and CDR2 are SNHLY and FYNNEI. V shed 8 bases, J shed 8 bases, and the junction held 15 bases outside the gene matches. The DNA for the CDR3 is TGTGCCAGCGCGAACCGGGACTACCGCAACGATGAGCAGTTCTTC. Its protein product is CASANRDYRNDEQFF.

The table lists this clonotype with a few counts. The chain employs TRBV19 and TRBJ1-1; D ambiguous. Germline values: CDR1 LNHDA, CDR2 SQIVND (reference sequence). V lost 4 bases to trimming and J lost 2 bases, with 5 bases between them. The CDR3 covers 12 residues. The CDR3 DNA reads as TGTGCCAGTAGTAGGATAAACACTGAAGCTTTCTTT. Amino acids: CASSRINTEAFF.

CDR3 in DNA: TGTGCCAGCCGGAGAACTCTAGCGGGGTACACCGGGGAGCTGTTTTTT. Protein: CASRRTLAGYTGELFF. V and J are TRBV2 and TRBJ2-2, with 9 bases fitting TRBD2. After removal of 8 bases from V and 3 bases from J, the junction contained 10 bases not matched to a gene. The length of the CDR3 is 16 residues. Germline V gene data show CDR1 as SNHLY and CDR2 as FYNNEI.

This clonotype showed up many times. The V gene is TRBV2, the J gene TRBJ2-2; possible D gene TRBD2, 5 bases. CDR1 SNHLY and CDR2 FYNNEI come from the germline V gene. The CDR3 covers 15 residues. The V end was cut by 6 bases, the J end by 8 bases, with 19 bases between. The DNA of the CDR3 is TGTGCCAGCAGCGTCCGGACGGGGTCGTCAGGGGAGCTGTTTTTT. Its translation: CASSVRTGSSGELFF.

The chain has TRBV2 and TRBJ2-1, with TRBD2 as a possible D gene (6 bases). The CDR3 loop spans 15 amino acids. The germline V gene has CDR1 SNHLY and CDR2 FYNNEI. V lost 10 bases, J lost 9 bases, and 25 bases lay in between. CDR3 residues: CANNRVVSGLGEQFF. DNA for the CDR3: TGTGCCAACAATAGGGTAGTTAGCGGATTAGGTGAGCAGTTCTTC.

Remarks on this clonotype: Here the CDR3 omits its conserved ending phenylalanine or tryptophan, so a read error is the likely source. The V and J genes are TRBV7-2 and TRBJ2-7, with 8 positions matching TRBD1. Germline V gives CDR1 SGHTA, CDR2 FQGNSA. V trimming: 4 bases; J trimming: 3 bases; junction bases outside the gene matches: 2. The CDR3 consists of 13 residues. The CDR3 region has the DNA TGTGCCAGCAGCTCGGACAGGGTCTACGAGCAGTACTCC. Translated, it gives CASSSDRVYEQYS.

The V call is TRBV7-8, the J call TRBJ2-5; TRBD2 matches at 7 bases. The DNA end lines up better with TRBJ2-7; the J call may be wrong. Germline V gene sequence: CDR1 SGHVS, CDR2 FQNEAQ. This CDR3 is built from 14 residues. The CDR3 loop reads CASETSVPGGEQYF. The CDR3 nucleotides read TGTGCCAGCGAAACTTCAGTGCCGGGGGGCGAGCAGTACTTC.